This is a list of T cell receptor beta chains from one sample in a study of blood T cell repertoires in COVID-19. Measured with immunoSEQ multiplex PCR; TCRdb has only the in-frame clones, and not every one. Altogether under 100,000 clones are present, approximately 78% being singletons, with the ten largest covering around 33%. The sample taken for sequencing was peripheral blood. These receptors came from a man in his 60s with COVID-19, enrolled during active disease. The CDR3 runs from the conserved cysteine through the conserved F or W. Each record gives: D gene, V gene, J gene, CDR3 protein. A D gene is named only where the DNA matches it firmly.

.	TRBV7-8	TRBJ2-7	CASSLGRGSTYEQYF
.	TRBV5-5	TRBJ2-3	CAPSLGGGGRALPGYF
TRBD1	TRBV5-1	TRBJ1-1	CASSEPGGTEAFF
TRBD2	TRBV7-8	TRBJ2-1	CASSLEDGSGRRNEQFF
TRBD1	TRBV11-3	TRBJ2-7	CASSPTGTGITYEQYF
TRBD1	TRBV11-1	TRBJ2-7	CASSPEQGISTYEQYF
TRBD2	TRBV7-9	TRBJ2-7	CASSTGLAGGYEQYF
.	TRBV18	TRBJ1-2	CASSERVQGVDGYTF
.	TRBV7-9	TRBJ1-4	CASSLVPRDEKLFF
TRBD1	TRBV5-6	TRBJ2-7	CASSPPPSGQKYEQYF
TRBD2	TRBV5-1	TRBJ2-3	CASTLLAGVTDTQYF
.	TRBV6-2/TRBV6-3	TRBJ1-6	CASTPDRNNSPLHF
.	TRBV7-2	TRBJ2-4	CASSLSSKNIQYF
.	TRBV5-3	TRBJ1-2	CARSPRFGRAGYGYTF
TRBD1	TRBV9	TRBJ1-3	CASSRTGGAGNTIYF
.	TRBV7-2	TRBJ2-5	CASDRDGGLQTQYF